This paragraph covers one T cell receptor (beta chain) sequence. The antigen is unknown. The data derive from a study of OX40 agonist ivuxolimab in advanced cancers. The wider study: Treatment of patients was with ivuxolimab, an agonistic anti-OX40 (CD134) antibody. At about 81% male, the cohort had a mean age of 60 years, ranging from about 20 to 90. Regarding the study as a whole: Expanded clones tended on average to be more numerous among CD8+ T cells than CD4+. At 0.1 to 3.0 mg/kg and by week 6, CD4+ and CD8+ T cells in the blood had expanded clonally.

Generated by immunoSEQ multiplex PCR, the TCRdb table keeps only in-frame clones and is missing some. The table includes roughly 75,000 clones, over 90% detected once. Looked up from germline, CDR1 is SGHVS and CDR2 is FNYEAQ. The ends lost 1 base at V and 3 bases at J; junction bases unmatched: 10. The CDR3 runs 20 residues. Sequenced material: CD4+ or CD8+ T cells sorted from blood, taken in a trial of the OX40 agonist ivuxolimab. The chain carries TRBV7-6 and TRBJ2-3; 16 positions match TRBD2. This TCR was sampled from an adult with an advanced solid tumor such as melanoma, head and neck, liver or kidney cancer. The CDR3: CASSLGPGTSGRAGTDTQYF. The CDR3 coding sequence is TGTGCCAGCAGCTTAGGTCCCGGGACTAGCGGGAGGGCCGGGACAGATACGCAGTATTTT.